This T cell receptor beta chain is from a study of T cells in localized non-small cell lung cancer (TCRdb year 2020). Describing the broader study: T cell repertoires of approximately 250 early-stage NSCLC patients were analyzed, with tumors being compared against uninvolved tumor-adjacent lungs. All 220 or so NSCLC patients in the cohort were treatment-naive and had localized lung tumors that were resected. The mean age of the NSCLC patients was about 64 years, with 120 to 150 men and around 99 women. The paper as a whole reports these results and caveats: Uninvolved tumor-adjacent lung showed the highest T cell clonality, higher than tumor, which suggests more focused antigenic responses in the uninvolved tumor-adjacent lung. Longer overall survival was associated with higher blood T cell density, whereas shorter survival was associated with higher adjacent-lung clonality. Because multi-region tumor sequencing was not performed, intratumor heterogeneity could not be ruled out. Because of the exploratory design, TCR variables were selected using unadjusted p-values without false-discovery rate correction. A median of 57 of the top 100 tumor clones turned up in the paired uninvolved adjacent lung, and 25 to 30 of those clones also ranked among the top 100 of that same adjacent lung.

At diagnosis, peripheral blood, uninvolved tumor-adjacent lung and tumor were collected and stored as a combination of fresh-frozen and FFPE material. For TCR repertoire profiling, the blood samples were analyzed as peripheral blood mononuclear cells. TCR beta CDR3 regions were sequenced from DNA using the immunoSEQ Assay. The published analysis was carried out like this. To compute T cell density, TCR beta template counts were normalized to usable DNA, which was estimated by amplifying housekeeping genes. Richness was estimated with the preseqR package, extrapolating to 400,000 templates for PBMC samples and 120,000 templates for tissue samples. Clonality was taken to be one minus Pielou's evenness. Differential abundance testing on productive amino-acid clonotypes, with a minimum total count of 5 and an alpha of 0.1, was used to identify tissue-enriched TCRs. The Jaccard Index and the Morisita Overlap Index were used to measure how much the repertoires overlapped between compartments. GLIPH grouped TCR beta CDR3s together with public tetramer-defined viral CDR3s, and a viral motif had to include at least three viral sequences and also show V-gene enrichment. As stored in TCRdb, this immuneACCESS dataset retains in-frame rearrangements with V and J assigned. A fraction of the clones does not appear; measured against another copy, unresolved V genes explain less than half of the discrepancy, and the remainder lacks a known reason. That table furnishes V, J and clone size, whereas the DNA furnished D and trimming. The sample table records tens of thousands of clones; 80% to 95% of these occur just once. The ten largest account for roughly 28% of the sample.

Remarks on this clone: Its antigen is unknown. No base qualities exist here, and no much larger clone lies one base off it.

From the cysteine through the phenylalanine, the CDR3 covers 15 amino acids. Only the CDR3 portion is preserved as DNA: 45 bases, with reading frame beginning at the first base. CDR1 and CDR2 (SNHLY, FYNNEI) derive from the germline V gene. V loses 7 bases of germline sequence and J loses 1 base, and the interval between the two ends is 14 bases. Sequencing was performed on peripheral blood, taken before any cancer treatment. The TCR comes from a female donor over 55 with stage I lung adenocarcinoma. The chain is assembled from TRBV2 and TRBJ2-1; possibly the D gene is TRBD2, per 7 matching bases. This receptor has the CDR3 CASILEGGSYNEQFF. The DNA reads TGTGCCAGCATCCTTGAGGGGGGGTCCTACAATGAGCAGTTCTTC.